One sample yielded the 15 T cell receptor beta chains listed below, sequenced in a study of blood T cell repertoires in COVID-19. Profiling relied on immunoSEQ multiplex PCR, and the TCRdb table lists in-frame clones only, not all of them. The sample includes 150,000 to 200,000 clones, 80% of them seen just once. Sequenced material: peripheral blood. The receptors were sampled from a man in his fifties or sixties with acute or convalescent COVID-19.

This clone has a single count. The DNA for the CDR3 is TGTGCCAGCAGCCAAGCGATACTACAGGGGTCCGTTGGCTACACCTTC. Translating gives CASSQAILQGSVGYTF. The rearrangement uses TRBV3-1 (or the pseudogene TRBV3-2) and TRBJ1-2, with 7 positions matching TRBD1. The CDR3 length is 16 residues. V shed 1 base, J shed 7 bases, and the junction held 12 bases outside the gene matches. From germline, CDR1 is LGHDT and CDR2 YNNKEL (reference sequence).

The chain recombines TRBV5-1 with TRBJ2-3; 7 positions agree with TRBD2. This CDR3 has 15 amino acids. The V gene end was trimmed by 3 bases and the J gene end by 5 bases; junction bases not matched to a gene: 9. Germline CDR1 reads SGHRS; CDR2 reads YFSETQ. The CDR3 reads CASSSTSVGIDTQYF. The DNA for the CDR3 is TGCGCCAGCAGCTCTACTAGCGTCGGTATAGATACGCAGTATTTT.

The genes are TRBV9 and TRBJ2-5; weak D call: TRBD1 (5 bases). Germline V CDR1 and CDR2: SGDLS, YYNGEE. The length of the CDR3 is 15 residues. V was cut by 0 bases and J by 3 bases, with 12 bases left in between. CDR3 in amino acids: CASSVASGIKETQYF. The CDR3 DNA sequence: TGTGCCAGCAGCGTAGCTTCAGGGATTAAAGAGACCCAGTACTTC. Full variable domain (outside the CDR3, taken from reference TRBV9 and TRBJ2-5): DSGVTQTPKHLITATGQRVTLRCSPRSGDLSVYWYQQSLDQGLQFLIQYYNGEERAKGNILERFSAQQFPDLHSELNLSSLELGDSALYFCASSVASGIKETQYFGPGTRLLVL.

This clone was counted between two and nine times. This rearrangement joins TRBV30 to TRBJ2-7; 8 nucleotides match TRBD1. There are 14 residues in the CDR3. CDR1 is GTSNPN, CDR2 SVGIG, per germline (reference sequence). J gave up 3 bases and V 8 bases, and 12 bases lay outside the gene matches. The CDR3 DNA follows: TGTGCCGGTGCAGGGGGCGGTCTATTCTACGAGCAGTACTTC. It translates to CAGAGGGLFYEQYF.

CDR3 DNA sequence: TGTGCCAGTAGGGTGGACACTTATCAGCCCCAGCATTTT. Translation: CASRVDTYQPQHF. The chain joins TRBV19 to TRBJ1-5; D is perhaps TRBD1 (5 bases). V lost 6 bases and J 5 bases, leaving 11 bases between the germline ends. CDR3 length: 13 amino acids. Germline V gene lookup returns CDR1 LNHDA and CDR2 SQIVND (reference sequence).

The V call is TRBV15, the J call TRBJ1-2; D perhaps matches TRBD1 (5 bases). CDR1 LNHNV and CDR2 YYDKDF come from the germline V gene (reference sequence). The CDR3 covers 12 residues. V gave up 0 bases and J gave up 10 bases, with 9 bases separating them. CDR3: CATSRDQQDYTF. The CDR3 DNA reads TGTGCCACCAGCAGAGATCAACAGGACTACACCTTC.

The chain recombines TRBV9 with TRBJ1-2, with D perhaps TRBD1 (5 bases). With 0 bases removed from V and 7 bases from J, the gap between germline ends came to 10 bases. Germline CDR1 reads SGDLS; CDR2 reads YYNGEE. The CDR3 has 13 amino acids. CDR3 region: CASSVGGRSGYTF. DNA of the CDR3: TGTGCCAGCAGCGTAGGGGGGAGGTCTGGCTACACCTTC.

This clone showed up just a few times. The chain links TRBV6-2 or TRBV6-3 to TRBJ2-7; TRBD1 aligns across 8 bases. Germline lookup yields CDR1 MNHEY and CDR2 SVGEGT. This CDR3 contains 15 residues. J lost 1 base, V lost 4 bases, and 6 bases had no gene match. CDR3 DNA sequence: TGTGCCAGCAGTTCAATTGGACAGGGTTCCTACGAGCAGTACTTC. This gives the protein CASSSIGQGSYEQYF.

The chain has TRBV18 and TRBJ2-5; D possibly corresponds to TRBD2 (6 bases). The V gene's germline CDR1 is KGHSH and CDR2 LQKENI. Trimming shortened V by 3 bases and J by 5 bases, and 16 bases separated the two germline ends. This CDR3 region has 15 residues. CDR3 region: CASSPGTGSRETQYF. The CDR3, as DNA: TGTGCCAGCTCACCCGGGACCGGGAGTAGGGAGACCCAGTACTTC. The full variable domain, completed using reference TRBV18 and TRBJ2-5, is NAGVMQNPRHLVRRRGQEARLRCSPMKGHSHVYWYRQLPEEGLKFMVYLQKENIIDESGMPKERFSAEFPKEGPSILRIQQVVRGDSAAYFCASSPGTGSRETQYFGPGTRLLVL.

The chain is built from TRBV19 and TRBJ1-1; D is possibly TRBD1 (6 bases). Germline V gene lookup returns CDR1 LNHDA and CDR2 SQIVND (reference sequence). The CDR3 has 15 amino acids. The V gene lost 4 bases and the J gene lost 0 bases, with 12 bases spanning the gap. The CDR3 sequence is CASSSGGGLNTEAFF. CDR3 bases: TGTGCCAGTAGTAGTGGCGGGGGCTTGAACACTGAAGCTTTCTTT.

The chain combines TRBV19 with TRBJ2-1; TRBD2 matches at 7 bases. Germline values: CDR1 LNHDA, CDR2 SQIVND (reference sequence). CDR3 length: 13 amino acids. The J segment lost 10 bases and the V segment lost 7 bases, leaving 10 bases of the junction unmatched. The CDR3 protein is CASNVGLWMEQFF. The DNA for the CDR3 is TGTGCCAGTAATGTGGGACTATGGATGGAGCAGTTCTTC.

The CDR3 sequence is CASSYPGQGPNEKLFF. CDR3 bases: TGTGCCAGCAGCTACCCGGGACAGGGACCTAATGAAAAACTGTTTTTT. The genes are TRBV3-1 (or the pseudogene TRBV3-2) and TRBJ1-4; 9 bases are a match to TRBD1. There are 16 residues in the CDR3. CDR1 LGHDT and CDR2 YNNKEL come from the germline V gene (reference sequence). The ends lost 5 bases at V and 3 bases at J; junction bases unmatched: 7.

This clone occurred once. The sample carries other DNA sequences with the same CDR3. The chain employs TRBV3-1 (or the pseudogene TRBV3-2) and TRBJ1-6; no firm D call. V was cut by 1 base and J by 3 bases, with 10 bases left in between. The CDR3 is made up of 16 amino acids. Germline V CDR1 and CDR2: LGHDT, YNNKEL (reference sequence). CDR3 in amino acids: CASSQGQGIYNSPLHF. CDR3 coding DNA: TGTGCCAGCAGCCAAGGACAAGGAATCTATAATTCACCCCTCCACTTT.

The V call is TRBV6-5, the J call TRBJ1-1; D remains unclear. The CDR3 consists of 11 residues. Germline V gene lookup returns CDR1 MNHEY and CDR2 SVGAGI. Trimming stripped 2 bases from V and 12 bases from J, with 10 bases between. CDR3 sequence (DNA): TGTGCCAGCAGTTACAGAGGGAAGCCTTTCTTT. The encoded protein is CASSYRGKPFF.

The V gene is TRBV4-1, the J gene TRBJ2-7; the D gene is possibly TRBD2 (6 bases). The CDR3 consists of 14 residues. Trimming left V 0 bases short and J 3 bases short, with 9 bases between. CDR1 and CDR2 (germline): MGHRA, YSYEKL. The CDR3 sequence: CASSQDLGGYEQYF. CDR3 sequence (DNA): TGCGCCAGCAGCCAAGATCTGGGGGGCTACGAGCAGTACTTC.